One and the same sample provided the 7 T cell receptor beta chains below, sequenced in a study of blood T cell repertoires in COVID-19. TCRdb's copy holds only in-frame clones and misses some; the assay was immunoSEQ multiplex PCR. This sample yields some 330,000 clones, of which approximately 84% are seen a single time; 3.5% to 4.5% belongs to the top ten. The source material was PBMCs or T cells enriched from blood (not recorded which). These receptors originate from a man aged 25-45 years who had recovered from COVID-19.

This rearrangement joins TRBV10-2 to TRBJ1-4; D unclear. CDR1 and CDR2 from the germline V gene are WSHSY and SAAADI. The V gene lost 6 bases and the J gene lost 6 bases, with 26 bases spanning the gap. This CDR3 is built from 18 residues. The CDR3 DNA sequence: TGCGCCAGCAGCCCCCAAAGAGGGTTATCTGTGGGAGATGAAAAACTGTTTTTT. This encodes CASSPQRGLSVGDEKLFF.

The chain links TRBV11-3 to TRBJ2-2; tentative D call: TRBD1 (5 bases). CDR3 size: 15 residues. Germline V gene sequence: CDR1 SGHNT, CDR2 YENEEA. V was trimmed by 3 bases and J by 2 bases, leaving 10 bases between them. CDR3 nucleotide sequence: TGTGCCAGCAGCTTGGAAAGGGGCAACACCGGGGAGCTGTTTTTT. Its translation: CASSLERGNTGELFF.

The chain's CDR3 is CASSPANSNQPQHF. The CDR3 coding sequence is TGTGCCAGCTCACCCGCGAATAGCAATCAGCCCCAGCATTTT. This chain links TRBV18 with TRBJ1-5, with D uncertain. This CDR3 comprises 14 residues. CDR1 and CDR2 (germline): KGHSH, LQKENI. V gave up 3 bases and J gave up 0 bases, with 6 bases separating them.

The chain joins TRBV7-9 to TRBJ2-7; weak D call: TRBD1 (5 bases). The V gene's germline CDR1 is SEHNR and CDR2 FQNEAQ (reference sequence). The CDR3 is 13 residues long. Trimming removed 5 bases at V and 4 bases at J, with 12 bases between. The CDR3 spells CASSQPAGYEQYF. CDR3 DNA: TGTGCCAGCAGCCAACCGGCAGGGTACGAGCAGTACTTC.

The CDR3 DNA reads TGTGCCAGCAGCCGACCGGGACAGATGAACTATGGCTACACCTTC. It codes for CASSRPGQMNYGYTF. The chain uses TRBV6-5 and TRBJ1-2; TRBD1 agrees at 7 bases. Germline V gene data show CDR1 as MNHEY and CDR2 as SVGAGI. The CDR3 runs to 15 residues. The junction had 9 bases not matched to a gene; V was cut back by 6 bases and J by 2 bases.

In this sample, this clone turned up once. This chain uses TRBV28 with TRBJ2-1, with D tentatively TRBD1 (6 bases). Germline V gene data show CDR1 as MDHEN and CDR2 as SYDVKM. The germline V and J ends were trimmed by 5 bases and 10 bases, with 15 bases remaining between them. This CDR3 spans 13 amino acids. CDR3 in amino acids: CASSLPPGGEQFF. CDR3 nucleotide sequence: TGTGCCAGCAGTCTACCCCCTGGGGGCGAGCAGTTCTTC.

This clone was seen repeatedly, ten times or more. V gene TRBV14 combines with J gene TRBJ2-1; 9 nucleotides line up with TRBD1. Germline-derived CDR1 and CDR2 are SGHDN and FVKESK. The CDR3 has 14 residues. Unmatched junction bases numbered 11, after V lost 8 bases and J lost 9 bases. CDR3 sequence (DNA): TGTGCCAGCCGGGCACAGGGGGCATTTGGTGAGCAGTTCTTC. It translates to CASRAQGAFGEQFF. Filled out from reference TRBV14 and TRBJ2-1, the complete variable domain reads EAGVTQFPSHSVIEKGQTVTLRCDPISGHDNLYWYRRVMGKEIKFLLHFVKESKQDESGMPNNRFLAERTGGTYSTLKVQPAELEDSGVYFCASRAQGAFGEQFFGPGTRLTVL.